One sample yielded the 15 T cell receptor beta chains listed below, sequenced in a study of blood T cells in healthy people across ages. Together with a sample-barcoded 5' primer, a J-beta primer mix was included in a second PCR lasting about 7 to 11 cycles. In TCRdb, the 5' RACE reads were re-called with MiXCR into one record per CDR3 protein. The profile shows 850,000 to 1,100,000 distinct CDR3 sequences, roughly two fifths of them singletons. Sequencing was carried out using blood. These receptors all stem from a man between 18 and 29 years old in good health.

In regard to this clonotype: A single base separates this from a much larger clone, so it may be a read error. CDR3 bases: TGCAGCGTTGGAGAGGGCGACAATGAGCAGTACTTC. Encoded protein: CSVGEGDNEQYF. The chain joins TRBV29-1 to TRBJ2-1, with D possibly being TRBD2 (5 bases). The DNA end is more similar to TRBJ2-7, so the J call may be wrong. Per the germline V gene, CDR1 is SQVTM and CDR2 is ANQGSEA. The CDR3 is made up of 12 amino acids.

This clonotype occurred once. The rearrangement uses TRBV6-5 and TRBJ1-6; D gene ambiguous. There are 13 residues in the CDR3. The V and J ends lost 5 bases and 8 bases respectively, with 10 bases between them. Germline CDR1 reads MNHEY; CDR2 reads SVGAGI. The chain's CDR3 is CASSPKMDSPLHF. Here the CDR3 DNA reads TGTGCCAGCAGTCCCAAGATGGATTCACCCCTCCACTTT.

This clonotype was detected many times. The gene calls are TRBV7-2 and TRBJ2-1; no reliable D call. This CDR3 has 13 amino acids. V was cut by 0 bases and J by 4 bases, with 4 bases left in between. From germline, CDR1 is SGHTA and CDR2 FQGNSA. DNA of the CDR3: TGTGCCAGCAGCTTAGCCCGGTACAATGAGCAGTTCTTC. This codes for CASSLARYNEQFF.

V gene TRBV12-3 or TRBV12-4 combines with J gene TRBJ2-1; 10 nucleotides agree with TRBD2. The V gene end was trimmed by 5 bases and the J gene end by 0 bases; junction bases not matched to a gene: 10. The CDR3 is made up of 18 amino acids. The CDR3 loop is CASSPSGGRISSYNEQFF. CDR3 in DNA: TGTGCCAGCAGTCCTAGCGGGGGCCGTATTAGCTCCTACAATGAGCAGTTCTTC.

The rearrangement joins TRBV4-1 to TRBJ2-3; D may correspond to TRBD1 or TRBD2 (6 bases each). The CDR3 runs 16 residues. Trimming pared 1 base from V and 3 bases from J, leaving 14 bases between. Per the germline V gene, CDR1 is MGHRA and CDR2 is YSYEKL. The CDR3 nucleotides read TGCGCCAGCAGCCAAGCTGTGGGGGGCGCGACAGATACGCAGTATTTT. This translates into CASSQAVGGATDTQYF.

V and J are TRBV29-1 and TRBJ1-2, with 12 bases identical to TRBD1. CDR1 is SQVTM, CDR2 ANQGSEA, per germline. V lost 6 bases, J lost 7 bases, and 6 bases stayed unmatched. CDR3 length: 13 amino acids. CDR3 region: CSVNRDRGPGYTF. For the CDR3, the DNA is TGCAGCGTCAACCGGGACAGGGGGCCTGGCTACACCTTC.

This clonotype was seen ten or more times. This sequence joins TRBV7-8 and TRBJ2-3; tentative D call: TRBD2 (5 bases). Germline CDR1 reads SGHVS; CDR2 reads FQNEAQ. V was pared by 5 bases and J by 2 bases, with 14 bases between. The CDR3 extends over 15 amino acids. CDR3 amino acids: CASSPLGILTDTQYF. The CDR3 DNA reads TGTGCCAGCAGCCCCCTCGGGATTCTCACAGATACGCAGTATTTT.

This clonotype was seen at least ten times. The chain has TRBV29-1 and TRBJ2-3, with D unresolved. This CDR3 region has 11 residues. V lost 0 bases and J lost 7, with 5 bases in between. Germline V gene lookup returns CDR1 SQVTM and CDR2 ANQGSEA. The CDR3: CSVEDTNTQYF. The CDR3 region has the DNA TGCAGCGTTGAAGATACAAATACGCAGTATTTT.

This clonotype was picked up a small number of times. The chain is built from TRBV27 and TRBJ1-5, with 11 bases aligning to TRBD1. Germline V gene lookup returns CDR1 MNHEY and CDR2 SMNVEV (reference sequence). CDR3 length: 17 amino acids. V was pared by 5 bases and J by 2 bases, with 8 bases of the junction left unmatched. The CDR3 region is CASSPRTGGWRNQPQHF. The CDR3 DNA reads TGTGCCAGCAGTCCTCGGACAGGGGGCTGGCGCAATCAGCCCCAGCATTTT.

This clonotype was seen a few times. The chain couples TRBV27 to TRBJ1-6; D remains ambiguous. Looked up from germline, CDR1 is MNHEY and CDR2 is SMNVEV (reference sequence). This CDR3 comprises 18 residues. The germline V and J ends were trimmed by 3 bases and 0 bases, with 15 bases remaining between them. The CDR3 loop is CASSFGRGSSSYNSPLHF. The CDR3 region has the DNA TGTGCCAGCAGTTTTGGCCGGGGAAGTAGCTCCTATAATTCACCCCTCCACTTT.

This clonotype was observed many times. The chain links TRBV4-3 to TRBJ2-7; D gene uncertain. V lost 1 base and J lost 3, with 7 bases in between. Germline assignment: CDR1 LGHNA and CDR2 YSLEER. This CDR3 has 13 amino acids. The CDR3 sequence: CASSQVLSYEQYF. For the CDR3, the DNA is TGCGCCAGCAGCCAAGTTTTAAGCTACGAGCAGTACTTC.

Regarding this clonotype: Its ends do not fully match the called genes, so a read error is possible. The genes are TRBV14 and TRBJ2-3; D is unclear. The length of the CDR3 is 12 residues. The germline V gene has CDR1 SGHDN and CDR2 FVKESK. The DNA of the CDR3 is TGTACCAGCAGCACTCTCCCAGATACGCAGTATTTT. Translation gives CTSSTLPDTQYF.

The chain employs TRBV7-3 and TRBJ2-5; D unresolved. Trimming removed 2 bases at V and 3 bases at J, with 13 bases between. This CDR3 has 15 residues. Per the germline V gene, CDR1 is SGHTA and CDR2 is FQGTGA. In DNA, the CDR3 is TGTGCCAGCAGCTTATCAAACGAGGAGAAAGAGACCCAGTACTTC. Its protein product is CASSLSNEEKETQYF.

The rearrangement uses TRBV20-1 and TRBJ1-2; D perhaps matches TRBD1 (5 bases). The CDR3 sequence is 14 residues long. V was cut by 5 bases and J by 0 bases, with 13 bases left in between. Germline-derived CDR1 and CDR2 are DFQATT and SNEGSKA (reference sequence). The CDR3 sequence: CSAALRQTNYGYTF. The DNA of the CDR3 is TGCAGTGCTGCACTCCGACAGACTAACTATGGCTACACCTTC.

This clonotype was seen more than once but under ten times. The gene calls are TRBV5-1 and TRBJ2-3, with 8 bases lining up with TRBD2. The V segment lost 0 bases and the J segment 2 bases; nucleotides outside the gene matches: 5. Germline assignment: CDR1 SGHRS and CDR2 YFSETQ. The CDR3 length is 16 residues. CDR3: CASSLGRGEYTDTQYF. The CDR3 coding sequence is TGCGCCAGCAGCTTGGGGCGGGGGGAGTACACAGATACGCAGTATTTT.